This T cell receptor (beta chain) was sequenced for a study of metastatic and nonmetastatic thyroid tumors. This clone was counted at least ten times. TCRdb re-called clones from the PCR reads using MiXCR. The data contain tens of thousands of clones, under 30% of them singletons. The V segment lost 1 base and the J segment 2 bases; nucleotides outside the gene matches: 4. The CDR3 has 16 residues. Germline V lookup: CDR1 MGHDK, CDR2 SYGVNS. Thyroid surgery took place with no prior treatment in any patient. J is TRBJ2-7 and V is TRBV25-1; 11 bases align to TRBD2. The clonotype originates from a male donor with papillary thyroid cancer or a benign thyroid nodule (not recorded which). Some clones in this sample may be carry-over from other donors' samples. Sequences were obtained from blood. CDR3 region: CASSELGTSGTYEQYF. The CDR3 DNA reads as TGTGCCAGCAGTGAATTAGGGACTAGCGGAACCTACGAGCAGTACTTC.